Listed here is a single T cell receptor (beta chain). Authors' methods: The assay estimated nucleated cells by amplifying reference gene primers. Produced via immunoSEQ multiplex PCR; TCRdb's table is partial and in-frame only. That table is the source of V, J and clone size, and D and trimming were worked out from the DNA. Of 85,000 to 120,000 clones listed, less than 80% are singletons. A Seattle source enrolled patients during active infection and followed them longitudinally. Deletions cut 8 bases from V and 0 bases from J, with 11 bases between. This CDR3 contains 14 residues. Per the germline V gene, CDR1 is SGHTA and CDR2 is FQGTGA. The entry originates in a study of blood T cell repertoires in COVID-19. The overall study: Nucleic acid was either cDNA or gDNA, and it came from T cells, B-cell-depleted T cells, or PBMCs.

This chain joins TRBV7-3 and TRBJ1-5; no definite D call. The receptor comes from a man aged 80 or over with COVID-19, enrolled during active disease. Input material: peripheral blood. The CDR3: CASGGVSSNQPQHF. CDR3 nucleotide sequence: TGTGCCAGCGGTGGAGTTTCTAGCAATCAGCCCCAGCATTTT.